Listed here are 15 T cell receptor beta chains from one sample, sequenced in a study of Graves' ophthalmopathy and Graves' hyperthyroidism listed by TCRdb under 2018. Sequencing was performed on an Illumina HiSeq 2000. TCR beta CDR3 regions were amplified from RNA transcripts for repertoire sequencing. A first-round RT-PCR used HTBI primers with the Qiagen OneStep RT-PCR kit, followed by a second-round multiplex PCR, size selection and purification. TCRdb handled the public reads itself, with Q25 trimming in fastp and clone calling in MiXCR, and kept productive beta chains. Rows are combined by CDR3 protein, so each entry shows the most common genes and DNA. The sample table holds approximately 500,000 distinct CDR3 sequences, of which approximately 15% were seen once. In total, the top ten clones hold 8% to 10% of the sample. The sequencing input was blood. Source of these receptors: a woman aged 30 to 39 with Graves' ophthalmopathy. Donor details come from another sample of the same person, matched by shared clones.

This clonotype has a count of ten or more. The chain joins TRBV6-1 to TRBJ1-2; perhaps TRBD1 as D (5 bases). This CDR3 comprises 13 residues. V was shortened by 10 bases and J by 7 bases, with 19 bases between the two germline ends. CDR1 is MNHNS and CDR2 is SASEGT in the germline V gene. The CDR3 reads CATSIDSLLGYTF. CDR3 DNA sequence: TGTGCCACCTCCATCGACAGCCTCCTTGGCTACACCTTC.

The chain has TRBV3-1 and TRBJ2-5; D tentatively reads TRBD1 or TRBD2 (6 bases each). Germline values: CDR1 LGHDT, CDR2 YNNKEL (reference sequence). The CDR3 extends over 15 amino acids. The germline V and J ends were trimmed by 0 bases and 2 bases, with 10 bases remaining between them. In DNA form, the CDR3 reads TGTGCCAGCAGCCAAGATCCGGGGGCTCAAGAGACCCAGTACTTC. Its protein product is CASSQDPGAQETQYF.

The V call is TRBV10-2, the J call TRBJ2-7; D gene ambiguous. The CDR3 extends over 13 amino acids. Trimming removed 0 bases at V and 12 bases at J, with 15 bases between. Per the germline V gene, CDR1 is WSHSY and CDR2 is SAAADI. DNA of the CDR3: TGCGCCAGCAGTGAGTCGAGGTGGAGCGTGCCGTACTTC. Translating it yields CASSESRWSVPYF.

About this clonotype itself: Since a much larger clone is just one base distant, this may be a read error. The V and J genes are TRBV19 and TRBJ2-5; no clear D. This CDR3 contains 14 residues. Germline V gene data show CDR1 as LNHDA and CDR2 as SQIVND (reference sequence). CDR3 sequence (DNA): TGTGCCAGTAGTATAGATCACGTCCGAGAGACCAAGTACTTC. This gives the protein CASSIDHVRETKYF.

This clonotype was recorded many times. The genes are TRBV12-3 or TRBV12-4 and TRBJ2-5; D is unresolved. The CDR3 spans 14 residues. V lost 2 bases, J lost 1 base, and 8 bases lay in between. The CDR3 here is CASSLSPPQETQYF. Written as DNA, the CDR3 is TGTGCCAGCAGTTTATCCCCGCCCCAAGAGACCCAGTACTTC.

In this sample, this clonotype turned up many times. The V and J genes are TRBV19 and TRBJ1-5; 7 bases are shared with TRBD1. With V trimmed by 9 bases and J by 3 bases, 5 bases remained unmatched. This CDR3 contains 13 residues. The germline CDR1 and CDR2 sequences are LNHDA and SQIVND (reference sequence). CDR3 in amino acids: CASYGQDNQPQHF. CDR3 nucleotides: TGTGCCAGCTACGGACAGGACAATCAGCCCCAGCATTTT.

This clonotype has a count of ten or more. The chain uses TRBV18 and TRBJ2-7, with unresolved D. In germline, CDR1 is KGHSH, CDR2 LQKENI. CDR3 length equals 15 residues. V lost 2 bases and J 4 bases, leaving 15 bases between the germline ends. CDR3: CASSPYAFGSYEQYF. The CDR3 DNA reads TGTGCCAGCTCACCATATGCGTTCGGGTCGTACGAGCAGTACTTC. The full variable domain, completed using reference TRBV18 and TRBJ2-7, is NAGVMQNPRHLVRRRGQEARLRCSPMKGHSHVYWYRQLPEEGLKFMVYLQKENIIDESGMPKERFSAEFPKEGPSILRIQQVVRGDSAAYFCASSPYAFGSYEQYFGPGTRLTVT.

The chain is built from TRBV4-1 and TRBJ2-7; D is ambiguous. The V end was cut by 0 bases, the J end by 6 bases, with 15 bases between. From germline, CDR1 is MGHRA and CDR2 YSYEKL. CDR3 length: 15 amino acids. The chain's CDR3 is CASSQDPARRFEQYF. The CDR3 region has the DNA TGCGCCAGCAGCCAAGATCCGGCTAGAAGGTTCGAGCAGTACTTC.

This clonotype was found many times. DNA for the CDR3: TGTGCCAGCAATGGGGAAGAGACCCAGTACTTC. Protein sequence: CASNGEETQYF. The gene calls are TRBV28 and TRBJ2-5; D is unclear. Per germline, CDR1 MDHEN and CDR2 SYDVKM. The CDR3 extends over 11 amino acids. V lost 7 bases and J lost 3, with 6 bases in between.

The chain combines TRBV6-1 with TRBJ2-7; 10 nucleotides agree with TRBD1. V trimming: 10 bases; J trimming: 4 bases; junction bases outside the gene matches: 7. This CDR3 has 13 residues. From germline, CDR1 is MNHNS and CDR2 SASEGT. For the CDR3, the DNA is TGTGCCACCGTCCGGACAGGGGGTTACGAGCAGTACTTC. Encoded protein: CATVRTGGYEQYF.

This clonotype was counted ten times or more. The rearrangement uses TRBV6-2 or TRBV6-3 and TRBJ1-5; D perhaps matches TRBD1 (5 bases). CDR1 is MNHEY, CDR2 SVGEGT, per germline. Trimming stripped 7 bases from V and 1 base from J, with 17 bases between. This CDR3 contains 16 residues. The CDR3 spells CASTYTGTVSNQPQHF. The DNA for the CDR3 is TGTGCCAGCACCTATACTGGGACGGTCAGCAATCAGCCCCAGCATTTT.

This clonotype was observed many times. The V and J genes are TRBV15 and TRBJ1-2; 10 positions match TRBD1. V shed 0 bases and J 4 bases; nucleotides not matched to a gene: 8. The CDR3 runs 17 residues. Germline-derived CDR1 and CDR2 are LNHNV and YYDKDF (reference sequence). Written as DNA, the CDR3 is TGTGCCACCAGCAGAGATAAGATGGGACAGGGGTTCTATGGCTACACCTTC. Its protein product is CATSRDKMGQGFYGYTF.

This clonotype was observed at least ten times. The chain has TRBV6-1 and TRBJ2-2, with D unresolved. Germline V gives CDR1 MNHNS, CDR2 SASEGT. This CDR3 region has 16 residues. Trimming left V 0 bases short and J 4 bases short, with 12 bases between. The CDR3 region has the DNA TGTGCCAGCAGTGAAGCGCAGAGAAGCCTCACCGGGGAGCTGTTTTTT. This translates into CASSEAQRSLTGELFF.

This clonotype was counted many times. The chain has TRBV12-3 or TRBV12-4 and TRBJ1-5, with D maybe TRBD1 (6 bases). The CDR3 sequence is 14 residues long. Trimming left V 2 bases short and J 9 bases short, with 14 bases between. The CDR3 nucleotides read TGTGCCAGCAGTTTACGGACAGTCTCTGGGCCCCAGCATTTT. Protein product: CASSLRTVSGPQHF.

There are a few counts of this clonotype. The chain couples TRBV20-1 to TRBJ2-5; D may match TRBD1 or TRBD2 (5 bases each). Looked up from germline, CDR1 is DFQATT and CDR2 is SNEGSKA (reference sequence). Trimming shortened V by 6 bases and J by 5 bases, and 19 bases separated the two germline ends. The CDR3 has 14 amino acids. The CDR3 protein is CSARTGTPEETQYF. CDR3 DNA: TGCAGTGCCCGTACCGGGACCCCAGAGGAGACCCAGTACTTC.